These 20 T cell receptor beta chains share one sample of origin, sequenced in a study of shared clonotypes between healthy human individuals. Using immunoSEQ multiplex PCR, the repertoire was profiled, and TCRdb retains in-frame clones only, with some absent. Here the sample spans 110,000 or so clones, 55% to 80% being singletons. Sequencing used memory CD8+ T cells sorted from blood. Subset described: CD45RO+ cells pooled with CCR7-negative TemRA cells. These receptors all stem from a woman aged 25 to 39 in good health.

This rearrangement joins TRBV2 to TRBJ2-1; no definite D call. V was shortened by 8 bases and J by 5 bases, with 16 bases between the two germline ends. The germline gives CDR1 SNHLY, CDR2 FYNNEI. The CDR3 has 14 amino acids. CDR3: CASVRLRSDNEQFF. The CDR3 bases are TGTGCCAGCGTCCGACTTCGGTCCGACAATGAGCAGTTCTTC.

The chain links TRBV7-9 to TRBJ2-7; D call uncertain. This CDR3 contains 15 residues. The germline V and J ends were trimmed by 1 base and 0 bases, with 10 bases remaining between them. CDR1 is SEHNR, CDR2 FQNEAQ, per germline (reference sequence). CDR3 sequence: CASSLGESLSYEQYF. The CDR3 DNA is TGTGCCAGCAGCTTAGGGGAAAGCCTCTCCTACGAGCAGTACTTC. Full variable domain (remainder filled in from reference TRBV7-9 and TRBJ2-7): DTGVSQNPRHKITKRGQNVTFRCDPISEHNRLYWYRQTLGQGPEFLTYFQNEAQLEKSRLLSDRFSAERPKGSFSTLEIQRTEQGDSAMYLCASSLGESLSYEQYFGPGTRLTVT.

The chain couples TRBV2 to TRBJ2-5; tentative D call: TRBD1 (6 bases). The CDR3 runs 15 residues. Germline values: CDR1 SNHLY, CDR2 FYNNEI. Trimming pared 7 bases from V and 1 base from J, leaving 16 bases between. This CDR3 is CASTEEGGTQETQYF. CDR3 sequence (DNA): TGTGCCAGCACCGAAGAAGGGGGTACCCAAGAGACCCAGTACTTC.

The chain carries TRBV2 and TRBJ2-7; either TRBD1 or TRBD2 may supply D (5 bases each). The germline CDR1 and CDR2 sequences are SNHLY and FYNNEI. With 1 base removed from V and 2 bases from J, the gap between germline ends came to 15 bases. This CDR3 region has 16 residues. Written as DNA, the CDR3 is TGTGCCAGCAGTGAAGGGACCGCAATGGGGGCCTACGAGCAGTACTTC. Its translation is CASSEGTAMGAYEQYF.

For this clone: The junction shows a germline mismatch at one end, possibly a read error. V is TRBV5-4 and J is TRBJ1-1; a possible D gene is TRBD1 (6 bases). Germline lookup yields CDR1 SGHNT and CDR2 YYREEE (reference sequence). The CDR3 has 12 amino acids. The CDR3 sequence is CASRGEGTEAFF. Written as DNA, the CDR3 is TGCGCCAGCAGGGGAGAGGGGACTGAAGCTTTCTTT.

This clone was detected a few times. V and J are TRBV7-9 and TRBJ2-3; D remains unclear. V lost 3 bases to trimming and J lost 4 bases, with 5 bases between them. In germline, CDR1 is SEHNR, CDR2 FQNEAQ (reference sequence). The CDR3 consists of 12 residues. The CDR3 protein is CASSLDADTQYF. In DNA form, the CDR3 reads TGTGCCAGCAGCTTGGATGCAGATACGCAGTATTTT.

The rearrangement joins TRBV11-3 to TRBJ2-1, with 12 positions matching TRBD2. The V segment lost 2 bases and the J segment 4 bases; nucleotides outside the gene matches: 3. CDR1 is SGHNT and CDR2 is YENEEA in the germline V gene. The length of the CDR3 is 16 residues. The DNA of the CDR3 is TGTGCCAGCAGCTTACTAGCGGGAGGGATATACAATGAGCAGTTCTTC. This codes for CASSLLAGGIYNEQFF.

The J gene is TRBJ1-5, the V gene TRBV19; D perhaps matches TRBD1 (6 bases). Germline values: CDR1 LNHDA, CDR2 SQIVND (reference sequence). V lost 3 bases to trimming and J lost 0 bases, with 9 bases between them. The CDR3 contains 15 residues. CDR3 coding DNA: TGTGCCAGTAGTATCGGACAGTATAGCAATCAGCCCCAGCATTTT. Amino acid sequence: CASSIGQYSNQPQHF.

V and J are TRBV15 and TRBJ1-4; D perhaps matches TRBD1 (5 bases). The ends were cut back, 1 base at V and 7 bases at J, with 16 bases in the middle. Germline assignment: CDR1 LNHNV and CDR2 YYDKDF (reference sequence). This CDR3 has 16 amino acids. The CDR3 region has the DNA TGTGCCACCAGCAGAGGCCTGGGGGACTCCGCTGAAAAACTGTTTTTT. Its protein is CATSRGLGDSAEKLFF.

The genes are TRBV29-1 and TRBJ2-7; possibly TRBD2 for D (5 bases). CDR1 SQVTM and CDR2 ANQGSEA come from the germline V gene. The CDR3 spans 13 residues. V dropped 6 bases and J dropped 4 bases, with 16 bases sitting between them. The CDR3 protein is CSVPSGERYEQYF. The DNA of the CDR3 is TGCAGCGTCCCTTCCGGGGAGAGGTACGAGCAGTACTTC.

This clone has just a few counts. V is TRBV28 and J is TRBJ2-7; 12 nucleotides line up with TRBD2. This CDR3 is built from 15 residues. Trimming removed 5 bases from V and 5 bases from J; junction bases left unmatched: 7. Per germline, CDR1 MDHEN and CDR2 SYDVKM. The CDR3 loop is CASSIRTSGIHEQYF. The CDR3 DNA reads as TGTGCCAGCAGTATACGGACTAGCGGGATCCACGAGCAGTACTTC.

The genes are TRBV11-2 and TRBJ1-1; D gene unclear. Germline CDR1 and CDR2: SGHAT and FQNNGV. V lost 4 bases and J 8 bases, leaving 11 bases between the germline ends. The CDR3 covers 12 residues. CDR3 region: CASSWGFGEAFF. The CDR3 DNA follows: TGTGCCAGCAGCTGGGGTTTCGGGGAAGCTTTCTTT.

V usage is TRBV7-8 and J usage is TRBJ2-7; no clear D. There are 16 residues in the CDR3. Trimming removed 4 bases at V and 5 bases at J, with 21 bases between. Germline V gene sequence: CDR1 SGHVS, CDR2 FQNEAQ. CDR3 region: CASSSRPREVAHEQYF. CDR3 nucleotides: TGTGCCAGCAGCTCGAGACCAAGAGAGGTGGCCCACGAGCAGTACTTC.

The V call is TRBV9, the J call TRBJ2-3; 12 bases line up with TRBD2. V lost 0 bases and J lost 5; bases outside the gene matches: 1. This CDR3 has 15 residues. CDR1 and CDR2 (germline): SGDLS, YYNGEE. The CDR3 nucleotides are TGTGCCAGCAGCGTAGGACTAGCGGGAGAAGATACGCAGTATTTT. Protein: CASSVGLAGEDTQYF.

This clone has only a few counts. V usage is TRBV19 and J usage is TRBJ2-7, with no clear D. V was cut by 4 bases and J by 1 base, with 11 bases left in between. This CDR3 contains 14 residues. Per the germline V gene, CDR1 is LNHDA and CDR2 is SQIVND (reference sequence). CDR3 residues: CASSKKDGSYEQYF. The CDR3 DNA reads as TGTGCCAGTAGTAAGAAGGACGGGTCCTACGAGCAGTACTTC.

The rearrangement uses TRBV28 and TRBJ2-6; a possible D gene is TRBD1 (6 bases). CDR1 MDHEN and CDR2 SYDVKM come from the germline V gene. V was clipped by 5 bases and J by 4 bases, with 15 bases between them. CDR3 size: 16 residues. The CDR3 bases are TGTGCCAGCAGTCGCCGAGGGGGAACCGGGGCCAACGTCCTGACTTTC. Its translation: CASSRRGGTGANVLTF.

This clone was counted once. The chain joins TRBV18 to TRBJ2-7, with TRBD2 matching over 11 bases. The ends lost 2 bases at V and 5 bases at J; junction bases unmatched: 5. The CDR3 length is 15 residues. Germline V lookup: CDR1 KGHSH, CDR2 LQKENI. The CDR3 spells CASSPTSGGRHEQYF. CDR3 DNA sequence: TGTGCCAGCTCACCAACTAGCGGGGGTCGGCACGAGCAGTACTTC.

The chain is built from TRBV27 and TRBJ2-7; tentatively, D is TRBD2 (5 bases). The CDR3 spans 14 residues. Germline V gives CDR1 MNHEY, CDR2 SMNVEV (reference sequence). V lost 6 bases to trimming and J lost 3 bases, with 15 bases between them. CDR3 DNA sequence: TGTGCCAGCAGAATGTTGGGTGCGGGCTACGAGCAGTACTTC. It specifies CASRMLGAGYEQYF.

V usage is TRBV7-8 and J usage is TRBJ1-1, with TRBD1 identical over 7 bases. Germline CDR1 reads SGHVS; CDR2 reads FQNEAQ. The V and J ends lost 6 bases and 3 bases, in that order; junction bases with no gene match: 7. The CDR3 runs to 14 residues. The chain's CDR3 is CASSDLQGYTEAFF. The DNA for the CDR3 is TGTGCCAGCAGTGATCTACAGGGGTACACTGAAGCTTTCTTT.

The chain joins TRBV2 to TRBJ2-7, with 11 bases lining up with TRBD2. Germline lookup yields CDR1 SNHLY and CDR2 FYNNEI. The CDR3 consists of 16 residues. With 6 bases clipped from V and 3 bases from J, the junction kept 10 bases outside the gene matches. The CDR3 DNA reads TGTGCCAGCAGGACGGACCTAGCGGGAGGTTACTACGAGCAGTACTTC. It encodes CASRTDLAGGYYEQYF.